Detailed here is one T cell receptor beta chain. This clone has a handful of counts. What this receptor recognizes is not known. Per-base qualities were not stored, and no clone one base away is much larger. The data derive from a study of T cell therapy after organ transplantation (dated 2019 in TCRdb). Looking at the study overall: Therapy products were autologous CMV-specific T cells expanded in vitro for around 13 days with a peptide pool of 30 HLA class I and II CMV epitopes. This study was a follow-up analysis of the TRBV repertoire from an open-label phase I trial that tested autologous CMV-specific adoptive T cell therapy in people who had received solid-organ transplants. The median number of CMV-specific T cells given to patients was 1.92 x 10^8, delivered over 2 to 6 intravenous infusions. Patients were given up to 6 doses of T cells at 2-week intervals and were followed for 25 to 35 weeks after finishing therapy. Long-term post-therapy samples were obtainable from only about 75% of the 10 patients. Long-term post-therapy blood samples were collected 20 to 29 weeks after completion of therapy. About 80% of the ten patients were classed as clinical responders and two as nonresponders.

TRB CDR3 regions were amplified from genomic DNA with the immunoSEQ two-step, bias-controlled multiplex PCR assay. An Illumina NextSeq 500 was used to sequence the CDR3 libraries. As for the authors' bioinformatics: Initial alignment and bioinformatics, including bias normalization against synthetic CDR3 analogs, were performed with the immunoSEQ Analyzer platform. V, D and J gene annotation followed the IMGT database definitions. Additional TRBV analyses were carried out with default settings in VDJtools version 1.1.10 and the R package tcR version 2.2.1.11. GLIPH analysis was performed with version 1.0 using default settings. To test for significant clonotype frequency changes in CDR3 sequences with at least 5 reads, a 2-sided binomial test with Benjamini-Hochberg correction (alpha = 0.01) was used. TCRdb obtained this table from immuneACCESS and retained in-frame rearrangements with V and J assigned. These tables miss some clones; where compared with another copy, unresolved V genes account for less than half of the shortfall, and the remainder is unexplained. That table gives V, J and clone size, and the DNA gave D and trimming. The table for this sample lists approximately 15,000 clones; less than 90% of them were counted only once. The ten largest make up roughly 31% of the sample.

V is cut by 5 bases and J by 5 bases, and the space between the germline ends is 13 bases. As encoded in the germline V gene, CDR1 is SGHDT while CDR2 is YYEEEE. The CDR3, cysteine through phenylalanine, is 13 amino acids long. This entry keeps only the CDR3 DNA: 39 bases, framed from base 1. Per the publication, the time point label means: 20-29 weeks after completion of therapy. Patients were solid-organ transplant recipients with drug-resistant/recurrent cytomegalovirus. Roughly 10 people from the trial were chosen for repertoire analysis because post-therapy peripheral blood mononuclear cells were available from them. Viable CD3+CD8+CD4- lymphocytes were isolated from PBMCs by sorting on a BD FACSAria III. The Qiagen DNeasy Kit was used to extract genomic DNA from the sorted cells. Broader findings and caveats from the paper: The fold change in CD8 clonality after therapy was inversely correlated with pretherapy clonality, which suggests that less biased repertoires were more open to remodeling. Reduced sample coverage from poor CD8+ T cell yield may be reflected in the few expansions detected in nonresponders. Before therapy, nonresponders had marked clonal expansions, and their repertoires changed minimally after therapy. Assessment of confounders such as concurrent antirejection and antiviral medications was prevented by the small cohort. Reconstitution after therapy appeared to include not only transferred clonotypes but also endogenous clonotypes that had not been detected in the therapy products.

The sequencing here drew on CD8+ T cells from blood, taken after autologous CMV-specific T cell therapy. Rearrangement joined TRBV5-6 to TRBJ1-2; too little of a D gene remains to name it. This sequence was found in a human patient who had received a solid organ transplant and had CMV disease. After transplantation, some T cells may belong to the graft donor instead of the recipient. The nucleotide sequence reads TGTGCCAGCAGTGAGGAAGGCCGTTATGGCTACACCTTC. Its product reads: CASSEEGRYGYTF.